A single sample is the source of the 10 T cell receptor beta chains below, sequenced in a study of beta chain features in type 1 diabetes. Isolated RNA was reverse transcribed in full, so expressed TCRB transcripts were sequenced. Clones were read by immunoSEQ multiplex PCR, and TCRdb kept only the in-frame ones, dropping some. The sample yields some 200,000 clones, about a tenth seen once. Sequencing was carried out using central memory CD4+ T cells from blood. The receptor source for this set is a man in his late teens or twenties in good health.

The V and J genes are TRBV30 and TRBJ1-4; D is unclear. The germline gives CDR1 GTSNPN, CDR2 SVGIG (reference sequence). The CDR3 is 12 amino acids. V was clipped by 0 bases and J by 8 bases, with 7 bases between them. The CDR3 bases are TGTGCCTGGAGTGTCGGAGGAGAAAAACTGTTTTTT. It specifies CAWSVGGEKLFF.

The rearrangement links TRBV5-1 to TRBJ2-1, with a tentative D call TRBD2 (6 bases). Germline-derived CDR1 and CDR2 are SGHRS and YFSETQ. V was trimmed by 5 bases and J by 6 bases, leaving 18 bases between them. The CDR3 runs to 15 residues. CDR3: CASSFPTGSPNEQFF. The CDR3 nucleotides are TGCGCCAGCAGTTTCCCCACCGGGAGTCCCAATGAGCAGTTCTTC. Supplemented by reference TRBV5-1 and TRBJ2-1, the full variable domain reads KAGVTQTPRYLIKTRGQQVTLSCSPISGHRSVSWYQQTPGQGLQFLFEYFSETQRNKGNFPGRFSGRQFSNSRSEMNVSTLELGDSALYLCASSFPTGSPNEQFFGPGTRLTVL.

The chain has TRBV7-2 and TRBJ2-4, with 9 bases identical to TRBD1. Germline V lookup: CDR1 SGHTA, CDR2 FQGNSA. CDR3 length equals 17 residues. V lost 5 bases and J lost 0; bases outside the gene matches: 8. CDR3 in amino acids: CASSPEPGQGAKNIQYF. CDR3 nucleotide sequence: TGTGCCAGCAGCCCGGAGCCGGGACAGGGAGCCAAAAACATTCAGTACTTC. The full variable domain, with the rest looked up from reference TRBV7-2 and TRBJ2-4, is GAGVSQSPSNKVTEKGKDVELRCDPISGHTALYWYRQSLGQGLEFLIYFQGNSAPDKSGLPSDRFSAERTGGSVSTLTIQRTQQEDSAVYLCASSPEPGQGAKNIQYFGAGTRLSVL.

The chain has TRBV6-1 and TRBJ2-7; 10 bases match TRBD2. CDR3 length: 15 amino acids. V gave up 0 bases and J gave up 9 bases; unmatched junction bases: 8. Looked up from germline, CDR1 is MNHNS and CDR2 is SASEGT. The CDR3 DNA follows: TGTGCCAGCAGTGAAGCGCAAGCGGGAGGGGACGGGCAGTACTTC. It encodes CASSEAQAGGDGQYF.

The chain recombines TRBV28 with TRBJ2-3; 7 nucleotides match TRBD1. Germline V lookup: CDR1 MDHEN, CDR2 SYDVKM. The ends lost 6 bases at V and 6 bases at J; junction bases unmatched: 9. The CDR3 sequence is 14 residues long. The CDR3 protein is CASRPGQARDTQYF. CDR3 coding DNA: TGTGCCAGCAGACCCGGACAGGCGAGGGATACGCAGTATTTT.

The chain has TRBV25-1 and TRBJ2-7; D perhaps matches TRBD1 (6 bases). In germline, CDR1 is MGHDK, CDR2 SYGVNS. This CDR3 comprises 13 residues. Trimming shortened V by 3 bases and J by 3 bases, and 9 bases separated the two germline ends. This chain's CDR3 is CASSESTGYEQYF. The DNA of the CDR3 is TGTGCCAGCAGTGAGTCGACAGGCTACGAGCAGTACTTC.

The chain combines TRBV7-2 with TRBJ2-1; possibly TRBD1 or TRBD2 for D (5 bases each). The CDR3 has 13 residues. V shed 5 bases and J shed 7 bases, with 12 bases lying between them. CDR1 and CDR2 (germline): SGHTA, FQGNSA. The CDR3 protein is CASSRDPRNEQFF. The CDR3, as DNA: TGTGCCAGCAGCCGGGACCCGCGGAATGAGCAGTTCTTC.

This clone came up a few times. CDR3 bases: TGTGCCAGCAGCTTACCGGTGGGAAGCACTGAAGCTTTCTTT. This codes for CASSLPVGSTEAFF. J is TRBJ1-1 and V is TRBV7-9, with D unresolved. The CDR3 sequence is 14 residues long. Deletions cut 2 bases from V and 4 bases from J, with 11 bases between. Per the germline V gene, CDR1 is SEHNR and CDR2 is FQNEAQ (reference sequence).

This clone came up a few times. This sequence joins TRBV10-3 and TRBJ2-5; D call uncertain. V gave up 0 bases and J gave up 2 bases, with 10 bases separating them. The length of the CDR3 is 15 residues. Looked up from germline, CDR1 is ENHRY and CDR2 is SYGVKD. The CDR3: CAISESKDRQETQYF. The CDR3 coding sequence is TGTGCCATCAGTGAGTCGAAAGACCGACAAGAGACCCAGTACTTC.

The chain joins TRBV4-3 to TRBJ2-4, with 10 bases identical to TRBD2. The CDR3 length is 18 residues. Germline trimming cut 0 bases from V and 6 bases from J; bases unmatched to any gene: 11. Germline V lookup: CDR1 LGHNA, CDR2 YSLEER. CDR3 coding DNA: TGCGCCAGCAGCCAAGATGGGGGTGCGGTAGCGGGAGGAAACATTCAGTACTTC. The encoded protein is CASSQDGGAVAGGNIQYF.